What follows are 4 T cell receptor beta chains derived from one specimen sequenced in a study of glioma-infiltrating T cells after dendritic cell vaccination. The protocol was immunoSEQ multiplex PCR, while the TCRdb copy is restricted to in-frame clones and leaves out a portion. This table has about 92,000 clones, 80% to 90% appearing once. Sample: blood, taken before dendritic cell vaccination. These receptors were taken from a human donor with glioblastoma.

This chain uses TRBV9 with TRBJ1-2, with 8 positions matching TRBD1. Germline V gene lookup returns CDR1 SGDLS and CDR2 YYNGEE. V dropped 3 bases and J dropped 1; count of bases not matched to a gene: 5. This CDR3 comprises 15 residues. The CDR3, as DNA: TGTGCCAGCAGCGAGGGGGGACAGGATAACTATGGCTACACCTTC. As protein: CASSEGGQDNYGYTF.

The chain employs TRBV11-3 and TRBJ2-1, with D perhaps TRBD1 (5 bases). With 5 bases removed from V and 11 bases from J, the gap between germline ends came to 16 bases. Germline V gene data show CDR1 as SGHNT and CDR2 as YENEEA. The CDR3 length is 13 residues. The chain's CDR3 is CASSDNPTAKQFF. The CDR3 DNA reads TGTGCCAGCAGCGACAACCCGACAGCTAAGCAGTTCTTC.

The gene calls are TRBV10-1 and TRBJ2-7; 13 bases match TRBD2. V was clipped by 6 bases and J by 4 bases; unmatched bases: 0. There are 13 residues in the CDR3. Germline V lookup: CDR1 WNHNN, CDR2 SYGVQD (reference sequence). The CDR3 sequence: CASRTSGRYEQYF. The DNA for the CDR3 is TGCGCCAGCAGGACTAGCGGGAGGTACGAGCAGTACTTC.

V gene TRBV11-2 combines with J gene TRBJ1-2, with D perhaps TRBD1 (5 bases). The ends were cut back, 1 base at V and 2 bases at J, with 11 bases in the middle. This CDR3 contains 15 residues. The germline gives CDR1 SGHAT, CDR2 FQNNGV. The CDR3 coding sequence is TGTGCCAGCAGCTTAGTGGTTGCAGGGAACTATGGCTACACCTTC. This gives the protein CASSLVVAGNYGYTF.